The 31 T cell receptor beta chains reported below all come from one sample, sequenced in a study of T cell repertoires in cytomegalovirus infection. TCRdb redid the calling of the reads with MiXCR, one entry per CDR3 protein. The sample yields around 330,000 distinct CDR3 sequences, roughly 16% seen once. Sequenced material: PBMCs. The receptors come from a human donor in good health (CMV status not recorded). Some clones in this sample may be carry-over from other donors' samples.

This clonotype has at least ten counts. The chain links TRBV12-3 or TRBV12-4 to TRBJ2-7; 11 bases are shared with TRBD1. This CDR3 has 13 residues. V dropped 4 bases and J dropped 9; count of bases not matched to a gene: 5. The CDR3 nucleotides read TGTGCCAGCAGTTCAGGGGACAGGGGGTTGCAGTACTTC. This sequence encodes CASSSGDRGLQYF.

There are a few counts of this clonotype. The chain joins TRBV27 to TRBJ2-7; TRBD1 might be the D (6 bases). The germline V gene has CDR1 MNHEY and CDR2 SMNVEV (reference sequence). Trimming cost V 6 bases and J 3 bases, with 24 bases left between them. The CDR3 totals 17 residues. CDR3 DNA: TGTGCCAGCAGAAGACTACGACACCGGGACATCGACTACGAGCAGTACTTC. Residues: CASRRLRHRDIDYEQYF.

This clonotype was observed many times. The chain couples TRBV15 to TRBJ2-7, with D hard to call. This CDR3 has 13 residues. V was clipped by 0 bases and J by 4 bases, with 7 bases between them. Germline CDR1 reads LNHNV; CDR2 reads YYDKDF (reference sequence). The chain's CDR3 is CATSRDIGYEQYF. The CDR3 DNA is TGTGCCACCAGCAGAGATATAGGGTACGAGCAGTACTTC.

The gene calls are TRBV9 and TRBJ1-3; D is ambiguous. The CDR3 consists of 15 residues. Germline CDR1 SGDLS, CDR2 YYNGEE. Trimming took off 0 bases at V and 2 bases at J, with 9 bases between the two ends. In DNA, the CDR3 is TGTGCCAGCAGCGTAGAGTCAGATCCTGGAAACACCATATATTTT. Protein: CASSVESDPGNTIYF.

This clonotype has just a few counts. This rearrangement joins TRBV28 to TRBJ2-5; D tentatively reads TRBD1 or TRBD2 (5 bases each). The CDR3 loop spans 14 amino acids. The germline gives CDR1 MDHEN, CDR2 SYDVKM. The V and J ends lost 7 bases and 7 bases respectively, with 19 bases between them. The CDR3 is CASTMGDGGRTQYF. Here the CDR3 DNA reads TGTGCCAGCACCATGGGGGATGGAGGAAGGACCCAGTACTTC.

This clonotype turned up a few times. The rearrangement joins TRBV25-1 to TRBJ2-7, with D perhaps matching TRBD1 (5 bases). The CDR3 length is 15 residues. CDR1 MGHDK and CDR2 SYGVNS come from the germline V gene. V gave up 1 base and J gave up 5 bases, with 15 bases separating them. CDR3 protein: CASSESSQGMDEQYF. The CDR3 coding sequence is TGTGCCAGCAGTGAATCTTCCCAGGGAATGGACGAGCAGTACTTC.

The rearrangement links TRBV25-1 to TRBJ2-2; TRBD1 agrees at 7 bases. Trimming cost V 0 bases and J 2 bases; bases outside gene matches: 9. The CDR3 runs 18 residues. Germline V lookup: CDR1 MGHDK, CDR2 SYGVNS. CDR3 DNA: TGTGCCAGCAGTGAATACTTCTTTACAGGGGAAAACACCGGGGAGCTGTTTTTT. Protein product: CASSEYFFTGENTGELFF.

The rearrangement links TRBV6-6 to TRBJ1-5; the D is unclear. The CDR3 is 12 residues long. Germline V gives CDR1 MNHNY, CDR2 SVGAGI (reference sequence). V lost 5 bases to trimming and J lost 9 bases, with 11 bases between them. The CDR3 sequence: CASSPSNWPQHF. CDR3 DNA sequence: TGTGCCAGCAGTCCCTCCAATTGGCCCCAGCATTTT.

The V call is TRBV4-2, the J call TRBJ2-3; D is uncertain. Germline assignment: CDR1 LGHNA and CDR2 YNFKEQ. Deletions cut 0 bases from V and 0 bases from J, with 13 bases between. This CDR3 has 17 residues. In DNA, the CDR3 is TGTGCCAGCAGCCAAGATGCCCCAGGCCGTAGCACAGATACGCAGTATTTT. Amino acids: CASSQDAPGRSTDTQYF.

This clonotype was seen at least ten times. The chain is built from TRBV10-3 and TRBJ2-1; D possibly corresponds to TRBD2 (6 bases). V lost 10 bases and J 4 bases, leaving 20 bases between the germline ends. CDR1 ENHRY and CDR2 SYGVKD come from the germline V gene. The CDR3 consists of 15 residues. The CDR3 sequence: CATGNTGTSYNEQFF. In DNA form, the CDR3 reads TGTGCCACGGGTAACACCGGGACTTCGTACAATGAGCAGTTCTTC.

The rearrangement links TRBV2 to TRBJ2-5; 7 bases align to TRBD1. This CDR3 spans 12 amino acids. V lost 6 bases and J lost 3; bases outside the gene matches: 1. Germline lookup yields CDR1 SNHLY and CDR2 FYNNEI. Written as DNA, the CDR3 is TGTGCCAGCAGCGACAGGGAAGAGACCCAGTACTTC. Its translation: CASSDREETQYF.

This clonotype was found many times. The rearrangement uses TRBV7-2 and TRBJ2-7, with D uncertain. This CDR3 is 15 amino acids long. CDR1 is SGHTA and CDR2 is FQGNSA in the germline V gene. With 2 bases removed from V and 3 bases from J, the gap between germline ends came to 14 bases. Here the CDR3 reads CASSLTTSGLYEQYF. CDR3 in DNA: TGTGCCAGCAGCTTAACCACGTCGGGTCTCTACGAGCAGTACTTC. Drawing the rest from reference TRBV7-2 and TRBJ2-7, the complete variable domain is GAGVSQSPSNKVTEKGKDVELRCDPISGHTALYWYRQSLGQGLEFLIYFQGNSAPDKSGLPSDRFSAERTGGSVSTLTIQRTQQEDSAVYLCASSLTTSGLYEQYFGPGTRLTVT.

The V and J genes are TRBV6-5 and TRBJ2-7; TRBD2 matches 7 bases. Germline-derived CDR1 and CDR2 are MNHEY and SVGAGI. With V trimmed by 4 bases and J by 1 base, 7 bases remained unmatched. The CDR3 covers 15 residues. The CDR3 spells CASSSPSGGSYEQYF. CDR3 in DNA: TGTGCCAGCAGTTCCCCCTCCGGGGGGTCCTACGAGCAGTACTTC.

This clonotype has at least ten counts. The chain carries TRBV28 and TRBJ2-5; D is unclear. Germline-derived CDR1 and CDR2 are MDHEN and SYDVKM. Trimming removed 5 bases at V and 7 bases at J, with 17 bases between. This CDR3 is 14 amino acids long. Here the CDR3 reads CASSPATPGGTQYF. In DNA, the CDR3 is TGTGCCAGCAGTCCGGCGACACCGGGTGGGACCCAGTACTTC. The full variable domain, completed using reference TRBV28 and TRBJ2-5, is DVKVTQSSRYLVKRTGEKVFLECVQDMDHENMFWYRQDPGLGLRLIYFSYDVKMKEKGDIPEGYSVSREKKERFSLILESASTNQTSMYLCASSPATPGGTQYFGPGTRLLVL.

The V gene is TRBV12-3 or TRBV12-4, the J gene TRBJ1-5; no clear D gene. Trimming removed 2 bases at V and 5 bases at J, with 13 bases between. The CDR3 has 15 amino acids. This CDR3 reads CASSLTPGADQPQHF. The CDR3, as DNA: TGTGCCAGCAGTTTAACGCCAGGCGCCGATCAGCCCCAGCATTTT.

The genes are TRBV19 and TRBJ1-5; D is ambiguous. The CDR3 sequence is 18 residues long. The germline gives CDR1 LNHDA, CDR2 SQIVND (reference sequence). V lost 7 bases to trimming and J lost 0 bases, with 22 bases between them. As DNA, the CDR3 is TGTGCCAGTAAGTCTTCATCCATCGGGTATTATAGCAATCAGCCCCAGCATTTT. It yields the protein CASKSSSIGYYSNQPQHF.

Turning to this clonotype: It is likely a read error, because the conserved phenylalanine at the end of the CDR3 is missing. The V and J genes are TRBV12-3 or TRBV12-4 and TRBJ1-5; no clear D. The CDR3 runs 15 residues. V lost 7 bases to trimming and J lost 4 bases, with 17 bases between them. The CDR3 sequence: CASKPGYRGNQPQHS. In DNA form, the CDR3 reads TGTGCCAGCAAGCCGGGCTACCGAGGGAATCAGCCCCAGCATTCT.

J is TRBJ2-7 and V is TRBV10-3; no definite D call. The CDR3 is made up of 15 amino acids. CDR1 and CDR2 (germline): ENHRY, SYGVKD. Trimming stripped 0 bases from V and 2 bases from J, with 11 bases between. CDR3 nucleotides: TGTGCCATCAGTGAGTCTGGTGATGGGCCCTACGAGCAGTACTTC. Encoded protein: CAISESGDGPYEQYF.

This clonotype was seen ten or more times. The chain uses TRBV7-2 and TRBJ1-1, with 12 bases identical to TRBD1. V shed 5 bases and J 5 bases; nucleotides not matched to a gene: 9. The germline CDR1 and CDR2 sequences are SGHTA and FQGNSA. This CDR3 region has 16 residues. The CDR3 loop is CASSPRDRGRRTEAFF. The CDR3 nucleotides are TGTGCCAGCAGCCCCCGGGACAGGGGGCGTCGGACTGAAGCTTTCTTT.

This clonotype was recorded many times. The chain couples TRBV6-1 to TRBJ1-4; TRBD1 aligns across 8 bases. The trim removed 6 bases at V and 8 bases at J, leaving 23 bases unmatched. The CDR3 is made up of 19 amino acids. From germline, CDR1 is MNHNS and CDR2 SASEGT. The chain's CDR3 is CASRVLRRTGSVRGEKLFF. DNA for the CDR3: TGTGCCAGCAGAGTTCTGCGGAGGACAGGGTCCGTCAGAGGAGAAAAACTGTTTTTT.

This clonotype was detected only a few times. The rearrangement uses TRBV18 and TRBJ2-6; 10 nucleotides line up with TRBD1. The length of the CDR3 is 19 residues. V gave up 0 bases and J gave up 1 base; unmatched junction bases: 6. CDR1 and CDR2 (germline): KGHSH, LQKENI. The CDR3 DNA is TGTGCCAGCTCACCACCTGCGGGACAGGGGAGTTCTGGGGCCAACGTCCTGACTTTC. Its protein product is CASSPPAGQGSSGANVLTF.

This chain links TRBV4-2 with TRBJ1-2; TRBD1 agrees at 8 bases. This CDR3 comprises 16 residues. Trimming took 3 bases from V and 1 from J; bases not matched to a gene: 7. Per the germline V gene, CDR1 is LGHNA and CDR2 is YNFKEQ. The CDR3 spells CASSHQGAMSNYGYTF. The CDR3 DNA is TGTGCCAGCAGCCATCAGGGGGCCATGAGTAACTATGGCTACACCTTC.

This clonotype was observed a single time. As DNA, the CDR3 is TGTGCCACCAGCAGTGGACCGGGGGGCTACAATGAGCAGTTCTTC. Translating it yields CATSSGPGGYNEQFF. V is TRBV15 and J is TRBJ2-1; 7 bases map to TRBD2. V shed 3 bases, J shed 3 bases, and the junction held 5 bases outside the gene matches. This CDR3 contains 15 residues. Germline V gene data show CDR1 as LNHNV and CDR2 as YYDKDF (reference sequence).

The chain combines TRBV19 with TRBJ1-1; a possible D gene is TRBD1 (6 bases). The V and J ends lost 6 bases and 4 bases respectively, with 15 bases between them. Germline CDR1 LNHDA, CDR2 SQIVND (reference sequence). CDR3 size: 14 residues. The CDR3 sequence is CASSKPDRGTEAFF. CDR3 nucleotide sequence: TGTGCCAGTAGCAAACCGGACAGAGGCACTGAAGCTTTCTTT.

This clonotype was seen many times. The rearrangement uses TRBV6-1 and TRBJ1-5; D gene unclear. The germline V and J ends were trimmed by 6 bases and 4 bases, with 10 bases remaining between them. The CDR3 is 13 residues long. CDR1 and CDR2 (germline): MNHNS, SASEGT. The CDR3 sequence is CASRSDLNQPQHF. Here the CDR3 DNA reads TGTGCCAGCAGGAGTGACCTGAATCAGCCCCAGCATTTT.

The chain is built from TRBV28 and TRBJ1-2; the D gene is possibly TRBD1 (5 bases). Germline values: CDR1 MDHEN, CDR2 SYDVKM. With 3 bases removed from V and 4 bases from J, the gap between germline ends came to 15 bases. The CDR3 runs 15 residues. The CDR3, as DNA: TGTGCCAGCAGTTTTGATCTGGGGCAGGTCTATGGCTACACCTTC. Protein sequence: CASSFDLGQVYGYTF.

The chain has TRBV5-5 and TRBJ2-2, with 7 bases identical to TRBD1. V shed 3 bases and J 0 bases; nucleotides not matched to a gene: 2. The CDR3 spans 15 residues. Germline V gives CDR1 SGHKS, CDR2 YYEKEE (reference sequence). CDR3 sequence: CASSWGQPNTGELFF. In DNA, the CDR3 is TGTGCCAGCAGCTGGGGACAGCCGAACACCGGGGAGCTGTTTTTT. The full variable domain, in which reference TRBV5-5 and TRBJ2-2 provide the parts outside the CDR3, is DAGVTQSPTHLIKTRGQQVTLRCSPISGHKSVSWYQQVLGQGPQFIFQYYEKEERGRGNFPDRFSARQFPNYSSELNVNALLLGDSALYLCASSWGQPNTGELFFGEGSRLTVL.

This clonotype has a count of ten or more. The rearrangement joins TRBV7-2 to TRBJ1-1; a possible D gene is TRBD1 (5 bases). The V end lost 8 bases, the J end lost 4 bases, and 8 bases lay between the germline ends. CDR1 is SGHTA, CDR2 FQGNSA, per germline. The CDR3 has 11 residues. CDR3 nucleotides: TGTGCCAGCCGGGGGTTCACTGAAGCTTTCTTT. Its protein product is CASRGFTEAFF.

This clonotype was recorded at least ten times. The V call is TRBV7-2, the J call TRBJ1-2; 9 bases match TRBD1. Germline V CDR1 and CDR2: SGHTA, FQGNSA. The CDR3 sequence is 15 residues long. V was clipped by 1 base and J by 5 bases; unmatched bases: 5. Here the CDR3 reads CASSLDPGQGYGYTF. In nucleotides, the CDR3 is TGTGCCAGCAGCTTAGATCCGGGACAGGGATATGGCTACACCTTC.

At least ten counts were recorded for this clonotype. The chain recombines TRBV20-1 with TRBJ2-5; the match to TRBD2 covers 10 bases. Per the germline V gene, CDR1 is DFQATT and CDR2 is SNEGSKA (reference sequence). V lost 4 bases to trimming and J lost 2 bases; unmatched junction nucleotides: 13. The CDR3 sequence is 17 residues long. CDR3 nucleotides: TGCAGTGCTAAATCTCTAGCGGGGGATTTCCTACAAGAGACCCAGTACTTC. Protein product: CSAKSLAGDFLQETQYF.

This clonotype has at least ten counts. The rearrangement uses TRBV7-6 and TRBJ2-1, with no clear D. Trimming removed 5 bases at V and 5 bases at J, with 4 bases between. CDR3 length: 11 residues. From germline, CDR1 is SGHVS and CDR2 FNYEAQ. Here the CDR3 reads CASSKNNEQFF. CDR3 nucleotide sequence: TGTGCCAGCAGCAAAAACAATGAGCAGTTCTTC.